The TCR beta chain described here comes from a study of CD8 T cells in ankylosing spondylitis. Study-level findings and limits: Significantly higher representation of disease-linked clones was reported for matched ankylosing spondylitis synovial fluid. Made up of 7 to 9 highly homologous variants, a TCR beta motif appeared characteristic of ankylosing spondylitis blood. Previously reported in reactive arthritis synovial fluid and blood were some of the motif variants.

There are 13 residues in the CDR3. V lost 3 bases to trimming and J lost 3 bases, with 10 bases between them. CDR1 and CDR2 from the germline V gene are SGDLS and YYNGEE. With molecular barcodes, quantitative 5'-RACE was used to make the TCR beta libraries. MiXCR, applied by TCRdb to the 5' RACE reads, yields one record per CDR3 protein. The data hold 29,000 or so distinct CDR3 sequences, with roughly 5.3% observed a single time. This clonotype was counted many times. Its antigen remains unknown. The specimen sequenced was blood, either unsorted or a sorted T cell fraction (not recorded which). This TCR derives from a female donor with ankylosing spondylitis or in good health (not recorded which). The V gene is TRBV9, the J gene TRBJ2-7; a weak D match, TRBD2 (5 bases). The CDR3: CASSAGNLYEQYF. CDR3 nucleotides: TGTGCCAGCAGCGCGGGGAACCTCTACGAGCAGTACTTC.